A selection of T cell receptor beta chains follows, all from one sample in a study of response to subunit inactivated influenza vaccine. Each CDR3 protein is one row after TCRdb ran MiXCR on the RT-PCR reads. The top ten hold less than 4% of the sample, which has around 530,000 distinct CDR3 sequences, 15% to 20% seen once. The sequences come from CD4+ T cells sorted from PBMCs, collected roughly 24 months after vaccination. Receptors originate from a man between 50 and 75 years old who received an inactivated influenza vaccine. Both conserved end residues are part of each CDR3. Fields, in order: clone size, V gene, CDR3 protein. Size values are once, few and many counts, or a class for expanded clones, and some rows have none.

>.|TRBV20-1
CSAARGQLNTEAFF
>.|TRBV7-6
CASSLGQTTDTQYF
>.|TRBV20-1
CSARLGVSSYNEQFF
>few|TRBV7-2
CASSLAPRQGAGTEAFF
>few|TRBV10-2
CASSTGLANALYTDTQYF
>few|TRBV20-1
CSATSGRSNEQFF
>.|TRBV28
CASTLRLGLASQETQYF
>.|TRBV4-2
CASSTAPGAQAEKLFF
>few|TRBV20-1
CRTDRIQNEQYF
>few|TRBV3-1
CASSQETGLGEKLFF
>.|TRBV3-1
CASTDRSWKTQYF
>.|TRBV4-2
CASSQVPDKKNIQYF
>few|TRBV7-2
CASWGSPQETQYF
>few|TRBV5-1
CASSGTGGRVDTQYF